The 18 T cell receptor beta chains listed next were all sequenced from one sample in a study of blood T cell repertoires in COVID-19. TCRdb's table, derived via immunoSEQ multiplex PCR, lists solely in-frame clones and lacks some. Of roughly 100,000 clones listed, around 90% are singletons. Sequenced input: peripheral blood. All receptors derive from a woman aged 70 to 79 with acute or convalescent COVID-19.

The genes are TRBV19 and TRBJ2-7; TRBD2 matches 14 bases. V trimming: 4 bases; J trimming: 6 bases; junction bases outside the gene matches: 5. The V gene's germline CDR1 is LNHDA and CDR2 SQIVND (reference sequence). CDR3 size: 15 residues. The CDR3 is CASSRGLAGVLEQYF. CDR3 nucleotide sequence: TGTGCCAGTAGTAGGGGACTAGCGGGAGTCCTCGAGCAGTACTTC.

The rearrangement links TRBV3-1 (or the pseudogene TRBV3-2) to TRBJ2-5; D is possibly TRBD1 (6 bases). CDR1 is LGHDT and CDR2 is YNNKEL in the germline V gene (reference sequence). Between the trimmed V and J ends, which lost 1 base and 2 bases, there was a span of 11 bases. CDR3 length: 15 residues. The CDR3 DNA follows: TGTGCCAGCAGCCAAGGACAAGGGGGACAAGAGACCCAGTACTTC. It translates to CASSQGQGGQETQYF.

J is TRBJ1-2 and V is TRBV5-4; D gene unclear. Germline-derived CDR1 and CDR2 are SGHNT and YYREEE (reference sequence). V shed 4 bases and J shed 8 bases, with 24 bases lying between them. This CDR3 has 16 amino acids. The CDR3 spells CASSNAAEGTRKGYTF. In DNA, the CDR3 is TGTGCCAGCAGCAACGCCGCCGAGGGAACACGCAAGGGCTACACCTTC.

The V and J genes are TRBV19 and TRBJ1-3; D is possibly TRBD1 (6 bases). CDR3 size: 14 residues. The V and J ends lost 3 bases and 5 bases respectively, with 11 bases between them. Per germline, CDR1 LNHDA and CDR2 SQIVND (reference sequence). CDR3 in DNA: TGTGCCAGTAGTATGGGGGGGGGCCGAAACACCATATATTTT. Amino acid sequence: CASSMGGGRNTIYF. Complete variable domain (other parts from reference TRBV19 and TRBJ1-3): DGGITQSPKYLFRKEGQNVTLSCEQNLNHDAMYWYRQDPGQGLRLIYYSQIVNDFQKGDIAEGYSVSREKKESFPLTVTSAQKNPTAFYLCASSMGGGRNTIYFGEGSWLTVV.

The chain is built from TRBV19 and TRBJ2-6; TRBD1 matches 10 bases. With V trimmed by 1 base and J by 2 bases, 8 bases remained unmatched. The CDR3 is made up of 19 amino acids. Per the germline V gene, CDR1 is LNHDA and CDR2 is SQIVND (reference sequence). CDR3 loop: CASSIALDRGSPGANVLTF. Here the CDR3 DNA reads TGTGCCAGTAGTATAGCTCTGGACAGGGGGTCCCCTGGGGCCAACGTCCTGACTTTC.

This clone was seen a handful of times. The chain couples TRBV5-1 to TRBJ1-4; tentative D call: TRBD1 (5 bases). The CDR3 has 15 residues. V was cut by 3 bases and J by 5 bases, with 14 bases left in between. From germline, CDR1 is SGHRS and CDR2 YFSETQ. CDR3 sequence (DNA): TGCGCCAGCAGCTCCTCAGGCCAGGGAAATGAAAAACTGTTTTTT. It translates to CASSSSGQGNEKLFF.

V gene TRBV12-3 or TRBV12-4 combines with J gene TRBJ1-2, with D possibly TRBD1 on 5 matching bases. The CDR3 runs 13 residues. Trimming left V 5 bases short and J 12 bases short, with 19 bases between. CDR3 amino acids: CASSIGVVGPDTF. CDR3 coding DNA: TGTGCCAGCAGTATTGGCGTCGTGGGGCCAGACACCTTC.

The rearrangement joins TRBV5-5 to TRBJ1-2, with a tentative D call TRBD1 (6 bases). The CDR3 length is 12 residues. V gave up 4 bases and J gave up 4 bases, with 8 bases separating them. Germline CDR1 SGHKS, CDR2 YYEKEE (reference sequence). The CDR3 nucleotides are TGTGCCAGCAGCCCGGACAGCTATGGCTACACCTTC. Protein: CASSPDSYGYTF.

V and J are TRBV13 and TRBJ2-1, with TRBD2 as a possible D gene (5 bases). CDR1 PRHDT and CDR2 FYEKMQ come from the germline V gene (reference sequence). CDR3 length: 15 residues. The germline V and J ends were trimmed by 4 bases and 8 bases, with 18 bases remaining between them. CDR3: CASSSRGIYNHEQFF. The CDR3 DNA sequence: TGTGCCAGCAGCTCAAGAGGGATATACAACCATGAGCAGTTCTTC. Full variable domain (missing parts from reference TRBV13 and TRBJ2-1): AAGVIQSPRHLIKEKRETATLKCYPIPRHDTVYWYQQGPGQDPQFLISFYEKMQSDKGSIPDRFSAQQFSDYHSELNMSSLELGDSALYFCASSSRGIYNHEQFFGPGTRLTVL.

The chain recombines TRBV9 with TRBJ2-2; no clear D. In germline, CDR1 is SGDLS, CDR2 YYNGEE. The CDR3 is 13 amino acids. The V end was cut by 0 bases, the J end by 3 bases, with 3 bases between. CDR3 amino acids: CASSVAYTGELFF. CDR3 sequence (DNA): TGTGCCAGCAGCGTAGCCTACACCGGGGAGCTGTTTTTT.

The chain joins TRBV6-5 to TRBJ2-3; D is uncertain. Germline V CDR1 and CDR2: MNHEY, SVGAGI. The length of the CDR3 is 13 residues. The ends were cut back, 6 bases at V and 0 bases at J, with 7 bases in the middle. CDR3 in DNA: TGTGCCAGCAGGCGAGGTAGCACAGATACGCAGTATTTT. Translated, it gives CASRRGSTDTQYF.

The rearrangement uses TRBV28 and TRBJ1-6; D gene ambiguous. CDR3 length: 12 residues. Germline V CDR1 and CDR2: MDHEN, SYDVKM. V was trimmed by 6 bases and J by 10 bases, leaving 10 bases between them. CDR3 loop: CASSPDSSPLHF. The CDR3 region has the DNA TGTGCCAGCAGCCCGGACTCCTCACCCCTCCACTTT.

This sequence joins TRBV28 and TRBJ1-5; no reliable D call. CDR1 and CDR2 (germline): MDHEN, SYDVKM. Trimming left V 2 bases short and J 7 bases short, with 6 bases between. The CDR3 has 12 residues. This chain's CDR3 is CASSLEGQPQHF. The CDR3 region has the DNA TGTGCCAGCAGTTTAGAGGGACAGCCCCAGCATTTT. Full variable domain (rest looked up from reference TRBV28 and TRBJ1-5): DVKVTQSSRYLVKRTGEKVFLECVQDMDHENMFWYRQDPGLGLRLIYFSYDVKMKEKGDIPEGYSVSREKKERFSLILESASTNQTSMYLCASSLEGQPQHFGDGTRLSIL.

The J gene is TRBJ2-2, the V gene TRBV5-1, with 7 bases fitting TRBD1. The ends lost 4 bases at V and 0 bases at J; junction bases unmatched: 3. The CDR3 has 15 residues. Germline V lookup: CDR1 SGHRS, CDR2 YFSETQ. The CDR3 nucleotides are TGCGCCAGCAGCCCGGGACAGACGAACACCGGGGAGCTGTTTTTT. It codes for CASSPGQTNTGELFF.

The V and J genes are TRBV10-2 and TRBJ2-1, with 9 bases identical to TRBD2. The germline CDR1 and CDR2 sequences are WSHSY and SAAADI. This CDR3 contains 13 residues. The ends lost 6 bases at V and 4 bases at J; junction bases unmatched: 1. CDR3 region: CASRTSGYNEQFF. Here the CDR3 DNA reads TGCGCCAGCAGGACTAGCGGTTACAATGAGCAGTTCTTC.

The CDR3 here is CSAGPTDTQYF. CDR3 DNA: TGCAGCGCTGGGCCTACAGATACGCAGTATTTT. This chain uses TRBV29-1 with TRBJ2-3; D call uncertain. CDR3 length equals 11 residues. Germline V gene sequence: CDR1 SQVTM, CDR2 ANQGSEA. Between the trimmed V and J ends, which lost 7 bases and 3 bases, there was a span of 8 bases.

The chain links TRBV7-6 to TRBJ2-1; 7 bases agree with TRBD2. CDR1 SGHVS and CDR2 FNYEAQ come from the germline V gene. CDR3 length equals 20 residues. The V and J ends lost 1 base and 3 bases, in that order; junction bases with no gene match: 18. CDR3 coding DNA: TGTGCCAGCAGCTTAGATCATTATGCCCTAGCGGATATTATCTACAATGAGCAGTTCTTC. Translation gives CASSLDHYALADIIYNEQFF.

The chain combines TRBV18 with TRBJ2-7, with a possible D match to TRBD1 (5 bases). The germline CDR1 and CDR2 sequences are KGHSH and LQKENI. Trimming removed 1 base from V and 6 bases from J, with 7 bases in between. This CDR3 is 12 amino acids long. CDR3 in DNA: TGTGCCAGCTCACCACAGCAGGGCGAGCAGTACTTC. This codes for CASSPQQGEQYF.